This record covers a single T cell receptor beta chain. The CDR3 is 15 residues long. V lost 2 bases, J lost 6 bases, and 1 base stayed unmatched. Germline V gene sequence: CDR1 KGHSH, CDR2 LQKENI. The data derive from a study of blood T cell repertoires in COVID-19. Study as a whole: The samples span acute and convalescent COVID-19 from the United States, Italy and Spain. Sources were T cells, B-cell-depleted T cells, or PBMCs; the material itself was cDNA or gDNA.

In the original processing: Scientists estimated how many nucleated cells there were by amplifying reference gene primers. Clones were read by immunoSEQ multiplex PCR, and TCRdb kept only the in-frame ones, dropping some. V and J calls and clone size are as listed in that table; D and trimming were resolved from the DNA. This sample has around 130,000 clones, with approximately 89% found just once. The material sequenced was peripheral blood. The TCR comes from a man aged 60 to 75 with active or convalescent COVID-19. The V and J genes are TRBV18 and TRBJ1-6; 10 nucleotides align to TRBD1. CDR3 sequence (DNA): TGTGCCAGCTCACCAAGGGACAGGGGTAATTCACCCCTCCACTTT. This encodes CASSPRDRGNSPLHF.